This T cell receptor beta chain was profiled in a study of cytotoxic CD8 clonotypes in ibrutinib-treated CLL. Study as a whole: Some 10 relapsed/refractory, 15 treatment-naive; around 18 IGHV unmutated. Notes on the study in general: Public clonotypes occurred uncommonly; on treatment, they contracted or remained stable.

TCR beta libraries used around 2 micrograms of DNA from cryopreserved PBMCs. Notes on this clone: Its antigen is not known.

V shed 9 bases and J shed 2 bases, with 11 bases lying between them. This CDR3 is 12 amino acids long. Germline V gene sequence: CDR1 MDHEN, CDR2 SYDVKM. Deep sequencing aimed at 1 in 200,000 to 1 in 1 million T cells' resolution. The repertoire was sequenced with immunoSEQ multiplex PCR; TCRdb's copy has only in-frame clones and lacks some. The data show 35,000 to 55,000 clones, 69% seen once. The rearrangement uses TRBV28 and TRBJ2-7, with D uncertain. This sample comprised PBMCs, obtained after 12 months of ibrutinib treatment. The sequence was obtained from a human donor with chronic lymphocytic leukemia. The CDR3 spells CASGGRTYEQYF. The CDR3 DNA reads as TGTGCCAGTGGCGGCAGAACCTACGAGCAGTACTTC.